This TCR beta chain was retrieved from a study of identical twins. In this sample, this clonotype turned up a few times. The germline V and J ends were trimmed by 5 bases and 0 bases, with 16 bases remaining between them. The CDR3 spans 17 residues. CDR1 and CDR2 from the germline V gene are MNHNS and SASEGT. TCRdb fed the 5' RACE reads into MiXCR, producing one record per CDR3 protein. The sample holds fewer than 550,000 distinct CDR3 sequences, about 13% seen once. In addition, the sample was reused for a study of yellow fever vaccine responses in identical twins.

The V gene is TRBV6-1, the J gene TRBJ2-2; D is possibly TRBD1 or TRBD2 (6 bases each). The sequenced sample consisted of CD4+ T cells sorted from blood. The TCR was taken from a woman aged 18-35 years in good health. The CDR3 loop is CASSPGRGDPNTGELFF. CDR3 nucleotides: TGTGCCAGCAGTCCCGGTAGGGGGGATCCGAACACCGGGGAGCTGTTTTTT.